What follows are 8 T cell receptor beta chains derived from one specimen sequenced in a study of CD4 T cell repertoires in COVID-19. These memory T cells were uncultured and sequenced directly after ex vivo isolation. Measured with immunoSEQ multiplex PCR; TCRdb has only the in-frame clones, and not every one. The sample holds 20,000 to 30,000 clones, 85% to 95% seen once. This material consisted of circulating follicular helper CD4+ T cells (cTfh) from blood, taken before the COVID-19 pandemic. The receptor source for this set is a human donor who had COVID-19.

V and J are TRBV18 and TRBJ2-3, with D maybe TRBD1 (5 bases). CDR3 size: 14 residues. CDR1 and CDR2 from the germline V gene are KGHSH and LQKENI. With 3 bases removed from V and 6 bases from J, the gap between germline ends came to 13 bases. The DNA of the CDR3 is TGTGCCAGCTCACCGGTGCAGGGAACGGATACGCAGTATTTT. It specifies CASSPVQGTDTQYF.

The rearrangement joins TRBV29-1 to TRBJ2-5; tentative D call: TRBD1 (5 bases). The CDR3 is made up of 13 amino acids. V was clipped by 6 bases and J by 4 bases, with 15 bases between them. Germline V gene data show CDR1 as SQVTM and CDR2 as ANQGSEA. The CDR3 region has the DNA TGCAGCGTCAGGAGCCAGGGCAGAGAGACCCAGTACTTC. It encodes CSVRSQGRETQYF.

The chain is built from TRBV5-1 and TRBJ2-7; D call uncertain. Trimming took off 4 bases at V and 1 base at J, with 12 bases between the two ends. Per germline, CDR1 SGHRS and CDR2 YFSETQ. The CDR3 contains 14 residues. The CDR3 spells CASSDPSYSYEQYF. Written as DNA, the CDR3 is TGCGCCAGCAGCGACCCTAGTTATTCCTACGAGCAGTACTTC.

This rearrangement joins TRBV27 to TRBJ2-2, with a weak D call TRBD1 (6 bases). From germline, CDR1 is MNHEY and CDR2 SMNVEV (reference sequence). The CDR3 has 14 amino acids. V shed 7 bases and J shed 1 base, with 10 bases lying between them. The CDR3 sequence: CASKQGRNTGELFF. The CDR3 nucleotides are TGTGCCAGCAAACAGGGAAGGAACACCGGGGAGCTGTTTTTT.

The chain carries TRBV2 and TRBJ1-5, with TRBD1 matching over 7 bases. The CDR3 loop spans 13 amino acids. V trimming: 4 bases; J trimming: 5 bases; junction bases outside the gene matches: 2. Looked up from germline, CDR1 is SNHLY and CDR2 is FYNNEI. This CDR3 is CASSAQGHQPQHF. The CDR3 DNA reads as TGTGCCAGCAGTGCACAGGGGCATCAGCCCCAGCATTTT.

The DNA for the CDR3 is TGTGCCAGCAGCCGGGGGGGGGCCTTCATGAACACTGAAGCTTTCTTT. Its translation: CASSRGGAFMNTEAFF. V gene TRBV7-9 combines with J gene TRBJ1-1; the D gene is possibly TRBD1 (6 bases). Germline V lookup: CDR1 SEHNR, CDR2 FQNEAQ (reference sequence). This CDR3 has 16 residues. Trimming cost V 5 bases and J 0 bases, with 16 bases left between them.

The chain joins TRBV7-7 to TRBJ2-5, with 7 bases lining up with TRBD1. CDR1 SSHAT and CDR2 FNYEAQ come from the germline V gene (reference sequence). This CDR3 is 14 amino acids long. Unmatched junction bases numbered 2, after V lost 3 bases and J lost 1 base. CDR3: CASSFDRAQETQYF. CDR3 DNA: TGTGCCAGCAGCTTTGACAGGGCCCAAGAGACCCAGTACTTC.

The V gene is TRBV5-1, the J gene TRBJ1-5; the match to TRBD1 covers 7 bases. V trimming: 4 bases; J trimming: 3 bases; junction bases outside the gene matches: 7. CDR1 SGHRS and CDR2 YFSETQ come from the germline V gene. The CDR3 sequence is 15 residues long. CDR3 in amino acids: CASSVGTAINQPQHF. CDR3 DNA: TGCGCCAGCAGCGTAGGGACAGCCATCAATCAGCCCCAGCATTTT.